Listed below are T cell receptor beta chains from one sample, sequenced in a study of cytomegalovirus exposure and HLA in healthy donors. Sequenced by immunoSEQ multiplex PCR; TCRdb stores in-frame clones only, minus some. The sample has some 150,000 clones; nearly 80% are singletons. The sample consisted of PBMCs. Source of these receptors: a male donor in good health and CMV-seronegative. CDR3s include the opening cysteine and the closing phenylalanine or tryptophan. D genes are given only for firm matches. Clone size appears in some rows only: once, few, many, or a class for an expanded clone.

d_call j_call clone_size v_call cdr3_aa cdr3_nt
NA TRBJ1-5 NA TRBV7-4 CASSLFLRSGQPQHF TGTGCCAGCAGCTTATTTCTTAGGAGTGGTCAGCCCCAGCATTTT
NA TRBJ2-7 NA TRBV5-1 CASSLGYGGGYEQYF TGCGCCAGCAGCTTGGGATACGGAGGCGGGTACGAGCAGTACTTC
NA TRBJ1-6 NA TRBV10-3 CAISPRTVDNSPLHF TGTGCCATCAGCCCAAGGACAGTAGATAATTCACCCCTCCACTTT
NA TRBJ2-3 NA TRBV29-1 CSVGGAGGPSDTQYF TGCAGCGTTGGGGGGGCAGGGGGACCATCAGATACGCAGTATTTT
TRBD1 TRBJ2-5 NA TRBV14 CASSPGTGETQYF TGTGCCAGCAGCCCCGGGACAGGAGAGACCCAGTACTTC
TRBD1 TRBJ1-6 NA TRBV11-2 CASSLAVTGMTSPLHF TGTGCCAGCAGCTTAGCCGTGACAGGGATGACCTCACCCCTCCACTTT
TRBD2 TRBJ2-3 NA TRBV9 CASSVGRGGGDTQYF TGTGCCAGCAGCGTAGGGCGGGGGGGCGGAGATACGCAGTATTTT
NA TRBJ2-7 NA TRBV14 CASSQLRQPYEQYF TGTGCCAGCAGCCAACTGAGGCAGCCCTACGAGCAGTACTTC
NA TRBJ1-2 NA TRBV7-2 CASSLVGLDYGYTF TGTGCCAGCAGCTTAGTTGGGCTCGACTATGGCTACACCTTC
NA TRBJ1-2 once TRBV28 CASSFAQVDYGYTF TGTGCCAGCAGTTTTGCACAGGTAGACTATGGCTACACCTTC
TRBD1 TRBJ1-2 NA TRBV7-9 CASSWIDRGYGYTF TGTGCCAGCAGCTGGATCGACAGGGGCTATGGCTACACCTTC
TRBD1 TRBJ1-2 NA TRBV7-2 CASSLRGTGSTLGYTF TGTGCCAGCAGCTTAAGGGGGACAGGTAGTACCCTTGGCTACACCTTC
NA TRBJ1-6 NA TRBV30 CAWKNPGGLGSPLHF TGTGCCTGGAAAAACCCGGGAGGGTTGGGTTCACCCCTCCACTTT
NA TRBJ1-2 NA TRBV6-5 CASSSKSNGIYDYTF TGTGCCAGCAGTTCTAAATCGAACGGGATCTATGACTACACCTTC
NA TRBJ1-4 NA TRBV27 CASSLIGETEKLFF TGTGCCAGCAGTTTAATAGGAGAGACTGAAAAACTGTTTTTT
NA TRBJ1-2 few TRBV4-1 CASSQEGGRINYGYTF TGCGCCAGCAGCCAAGAGGGGGGGAGAATTAACTATGGCTACACCTTC
TRBD2 TRBJ2-3 NA TRBV6-5 CASTIGGGDTQYF TGTGCCAGCACCATCGGGGGGGGCGATACGCAGTATTTT
NA TRBJ1-1 NA TRBV30 CAWSVTSTEAFF TGTGCCTGGAGTGTAACGAGTACTGAAGCTTTCTTT
NA TRBJ2-2 NA TRBV28 CASSLWDSGELFF TGTGCCAGCAGTTTATGGGACTCCGGGGAGCTGTTTTTT
NA TRBJ2-2 few TRBV29-1 CSVLTGELFF TGCAGCGTCCTCACCGGGGAGCTGTTTTTT
NA TRBJ1-2 NA TRBV6-6 CASSYSRAAGGYTF TGTGCCAGCAGTTATTCGCGGGCGGCGGGCGGCTACACCTTC
TRBD1 TRBJ2-3 NA TRBV7-3 CASSPRTGADTQYF TGTGCCAGCAGCCCCAGGACAGGGGCAGATACGCAGTATTTT